A selection of T cell receptor beta chains follows, all from one sample in a study of blood T cell repertoires in COVID-19. Profiled with immunoSEQ multiplex PCR; TCRdb holds only in-frame clones, not every one. The sample records approximately 200,000 clones, 75% to 90% being singletons. Sequencing used PBMCs or T cells enriched from blood (not recorded which). These receptors all stem from a young woman who had been exposed to COVID-19. CDR3s include the opening cysteine and the closing phenylalanine or tryptophan. D genes are given only for firm matches. The size entry is marked missing in some rows and otherwise reads once, few, many or a size class.

j_call,clone_size,d_call,v_call,cdr3_nt,cdr3_aa
TRBJ1-1,.,.,TRBV14,TGTGCCAGCAGCCAGGGGGAGGGCACTGAAGCTTTCTTT,CASSQGEGTEAFF
TRBJ1-1,.,TRBD1,TRBV10-2,TGCGCCAGCAGAGGGGCTTCCACGGGACAGGGGACTGAAGCTTTCTTT,CASRGASTGQGTEAFF
TRBJ2-5,.,.,TRBV5-4,TGTGCCAGCAGACGCGAACTAACCGGACAGCCCCAAGAGACCCAGTACTTC,CASRRELTGQPQETQYF
TRBJ2-1,.,TRBD2,TRBV7-6,TGTGCCAGCAGCTTTAGGCCGGGAGGGACGGACCTCTACAATGAGCAGTTCTTC,CASSFRPGGTDLYNEQFF
TRBJ2-1,.,.,TRBV27,TGTGCCAGCAGCCGCCCCGGACAGAGCTCCTACAATGAGCAGTTCTTC,CASSRPGQSSYNEQFF
TRBJ2-7,.,.,TRBV27,TGTGCCAGCAGTTTAACCAGGGCCCCTGGCGAGCAGTACTTC,CASSLTRAPGEQYF
TRBJ1-3,.,.,TRBV4-2,TGTGCCAGCAGCCCAGCGACAGTCTCTGGAAACACCATATATTTT,CASSPATVSGNTIYF
TRBJ1-2,.,TRBD1,TRBV6-5,TGTGCCAGCAGTTACTCGGAGCCGGGACAGGGGTATGGCTACACCTTC,CASSYSEPGQGYGYTF
TRBJ2-5,.,TRBD2,TRBV3-1/TRBV3-2,TGTGCCAGCAGCTGGGGGGGAGCCACGCCCCAAGAGACCCAGTACTTC,CASSWGGATPQETQYF
TRBJ2-7,.,TRBD1,TRBV2,TGTGCCAGCACGCTACAGGGGACGGGCGAGCAGTACTTC,CASTLQGTGEQYF
TRBJ1-4,.,TRBD1,TRBV10-3,TGTGCCATCAGTGGACAGGGACAAGAAAAACTGTTTTTT,CAISGQGQEKLFF
TRBJ1-1,.,.,TRBV29-1,TGCAGCGTTGGGGGAGGACTATTGAACACTGAAGCTTTCTTT,CSVGGGLLNTEAFF
TRBJ2-7,.,.,TRBV7-8,TGTGCCAGCAGCTTTGCCGGGGGATACGAGCAGTACTTC,CASSFAGGYEQYF
TRBJ2-7,.,.,TRBV5-6,TGTGCCAGCAGCCCGTCCTCCGGGATCCCTCAGTACTTC,CASSPSSGIPQYF
TRBJ1-1,once,.,TRBV19,TGTGCCAGTATTAGGGGGACAAAAGACACTGAAGCTTTCTTT,CASIRGTKDTEAFF
TRBJ2-7,.,.,TRBV3-1/TRBV3-2,TGTGCCAGCAGCCCCGAGGGGGGGGCGGACGAGCAGTACTTC,CASSPEGGADEQYF
TRBJ2-7,.,TRBD1,TRBV3-1/TRBV3-2,TGTGCCAGCAGCCACGGGACAGCCTACGAGCAGTACTTC,CASSHGTAYEQYF
TRBJ1-3,few,TRBD1,TRBV5-1,TGCGCCAGCAGCTTGGGGACAGGGGGAAGCCTGAGCTCTGGAAACACCATATATTTT,CASSLGTGGSLSSGNTIYF
TRBJ1-2,.,.,TRBV13,TGTGCCAGCAGCTTGAGCGACAGCAGTGGTAACTATGGCTACACCTTC,CASSLSDSSGNYGYTF
TRBJ2-7,once,TRBD2,TRBV3-1/TRBV3-2,TGTGCCAGCAGCCATGCGGGGGGACCCTACGAGCAGTACTTC,CASSHAGGPYEQYF
TRBJ1-5,.,TRBD1,TRBV5-8,TGTGCCAGCAGCCCCGGGACAGGGGGCGATCTTAGGAATCAGCCCCAGCATTTT,CASSPGTGGDLRNQPQHF
TRBJ1-5,.,TRBD1,TRBV11-2,TGTGCCAGCAGCTTAGGGACAGGGGGGAATCAGCCCCAGCATTTT,CASSLGTGGNQPQHF
TRBJ1-1,.,.,TRBV19,TGTGCCAGTACCTCCCCAGGTCTGGGGAGGACTGAAGCTTTCTTT,CASTSPGLGRTEAFF
TRBJ1-2,.,.,TRBV9,TGTGCCAGCAGCGGAGGGGAGGATCACTATGGCTACACCTTC,CASSGGEDHYGYTF
TRBJ1-1,once,.,TRBV28,TGTGCCAGCACGACCTCGGGCAGGGGACGATTCCAGACTGAAGCTTTCTTT,CASTTSGRGRFQTEAFF
TRBJ1-1,.,.,TRBV5-4,TGTGCCAGCAGCTTGGGCGCAGGGTTTGACACTGAAGCTTTCTTT,CASSLGAGFDTEAFF
TRBJ1-3,.,TRBD1,TRBV2,TGTGCCAGCAGTGAAGAAGTGACAGGGGGGCACACCATATATTTT,CASSEEVTGGHTIYF
TRBJ1-4,once,TRBD1,TRBV4-2,TGTGCCAGCAGCCCGGACACAGGGGGAGATGAAAAACTGTTTTTT,CASSPDTGGDEKLFF
TRBJ1-3,.,.,TRBV21-1,TGTGCCAGCCCATCGGGGGGGCCCTCTGGAAACACCATATATTTT,CASPSGGPSGNTIYF
TRBJ1-3,.,TRBD1,TRBV2,TGTGCCAGCAGTGAAACAGGCGGGGGACAGGGGGCCGGAAACACCATATATTTT,CASSETGGGQGAGNTIYF
TRBJ2-1,.,.,TRBV30,TGTGCCTGGAGGGGAGGCGGGGAGCAGTTCTTC,CAWRGGGEQFF
TRBJ1-5,.,TRBD1,TRBV24-1,TGTGCCACCAGTGACACTGGACAGGGGCATCAGCCCCAGCATTTT,CATSDTGQGHQPQHF
TRBJ1-5,.,TRBD1,TRBV24-1,TGTGCCACCAGTGATCGACAGGGGCCAGATCAGCCCCAGCATTTT,CATSDRQGPDQPQHF
TRBJ1-2,.,.,TRBV5-6,TGTGCCAGCAGCTCATTTTCCGGGACGGGAGGGAATGGCTACACCTTC,CASSSFSGTGGNGYTF
TRBJ2-7,.,.,TRBV24-1,TGTGCCACCAGTGATTTGGACAGACGCGAGCAGTACTTC,CATSDLDRREQYF
TRBJ2-1,.,TRBD2,TRBV11-2,TGTGCCAGCAGCCGAGGTACTAGCGGGGGGGATTATCGGTTCTTC,CASSRGTSGGDYRFF
TRBJ1-2,.,TRBD1,TRBV6-5,TGTGCCAGCAGCCTGACAGGGCGCGGGAACTATGGCTACACCTTC,CASSLTGRGNYGYTF
TRBJ1-3,once,.,TRBV12-3/TRBV12-4,TGTGCCGGCCAGGGAGGGTGGGCAAACACCATATATTTT,CAGQGGWANTIYF
TRBJ2-1,.,TRBD2,TRBV7-3,TGTGCCAGCAGCCCGGGACTAGCGGGGGGCCCGTACAATGAGCAGTTCTTC,CASSPGLAGGPYNEQFF
TRBJ1-6,.,.,TRBV20-1,TGCAGTGCTAGTAGGCGGAGCTCCTATAATTCACCCCTCCACTTT,CSASRRSSYNSPLHF
TRBJ1-2,.,TRBD1,TRBV27,TGTGCCAGCAGGAGGGACAGCCGAAACTATGGCTACACCTTC,CASRRDSRNYGYTF
TRBJ1-1,.,TRBD1,TRBV3-1/TRBV3-2,TGTGCCAGCAGCCCTCCGGGACAGGGGGCACTCGGCGCTTTCTTT,CASSPPGQGALGAFF
TRBJ1-4,.,TRBD1,TRBV3-1/TRBV3-2,TGTGCCAGCAGCGCGACAGGGTGGGGTGAAAAACTGTTTTTT,CASSATGWGEKLFF
TRBJ2-3,.,TRBD2,TRBV19,TGTGCCAGTAGTATCTCGCTAGCGGGTACAGATACGCAGTATTTT,CASSISLAGTDTQYF
TRBJ1-1,.,.,TRBV27,TGTGCCAGCAGTCCGACAGTGGGGAACACTGAAGCTTTCTTT,CASSPTVGNTEAFF
TRBJ2-7,few,TRBD2,TRBV2,TGTGCCAGCAGTGAAGGACTAGCGGGTCACGAGCAGTACTTC,CASSEGLAGHEQYF
TRBJ2-3,.,.,TRBV5-4,TGTGCCAGCAGCCTTGGGGCTAGCGTCTCCACAGATACGCAGTATTTT,CASSLGASVSTDTQYF
TRBJ2-7,.,.,TRBV9,TGTGCCAGCAGCGTAGAACAGGGTCGAGAGCAGTACTTC,CASSVEQGREQYF
TRBJ1-1,.,.,TRBV2,TGTGCCAGCAGGCTTCAGGGTCGGAACACTGAAGCTTTCTTT,CASRLQGRNTEAFF
TRBJ1-1,.,TRBD1,TRBV7-9,TGTGCCAGCAGCCCAGAACCGGGGACAGGGGCTAACACTGAAGCTTTCTTT,CASSPEPGTGANTEAFF
TRBJ1-1,.,TRBD1,TRBV6-5,TGTGCAGCGCTGGGACAGGGGACTGAAGCTTTCTTT,CAALGQGTEAFF
TRBJ2-3,.,TRBD1,TRBV2,TGTGCCAGCAGTATGTGGACAGGTAGCACAGATACGCAGTATTTT,CASSMWTGSTDTQYF
TRBJ1-2,once,.,TRBV2,TGTGCCAGCAGTGAATCGGGGGTCTATGGCTACACCTTC,CASSESGVYGYTF